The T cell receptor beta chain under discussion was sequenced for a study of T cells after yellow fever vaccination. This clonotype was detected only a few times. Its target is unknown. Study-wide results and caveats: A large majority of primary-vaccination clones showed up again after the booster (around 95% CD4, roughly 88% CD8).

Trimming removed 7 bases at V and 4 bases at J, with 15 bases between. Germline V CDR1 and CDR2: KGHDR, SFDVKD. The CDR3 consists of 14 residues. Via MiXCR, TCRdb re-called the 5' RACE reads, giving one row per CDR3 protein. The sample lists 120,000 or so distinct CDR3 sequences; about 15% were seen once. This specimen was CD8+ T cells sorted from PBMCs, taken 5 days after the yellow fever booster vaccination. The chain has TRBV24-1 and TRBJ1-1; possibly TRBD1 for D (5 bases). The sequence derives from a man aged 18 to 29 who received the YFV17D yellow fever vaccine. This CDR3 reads CATRPTGVGTEAFF. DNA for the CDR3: TGTGCCACCAGGCCCACGGGGGTCGGCACTGAAGCTTTCTTT.